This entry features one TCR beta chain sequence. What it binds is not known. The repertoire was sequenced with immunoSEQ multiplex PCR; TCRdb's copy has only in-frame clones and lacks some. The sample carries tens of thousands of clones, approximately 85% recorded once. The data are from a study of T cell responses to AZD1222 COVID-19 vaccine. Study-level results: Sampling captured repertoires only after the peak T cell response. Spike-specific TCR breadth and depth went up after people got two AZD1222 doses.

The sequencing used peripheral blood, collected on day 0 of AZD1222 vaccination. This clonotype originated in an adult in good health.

As DNA, the CDR3 is TGCGCCAGCAGCTTGGTCAGGGGGTCGGAATCCTACGAGCAGTACTTC. Translation: CASSLVRGSESYEQYF. The chain has TRBV5-1 and TRBJ2-7; TRBD1 matches at 7 bases. Germline loops: CDR1 SGHRS, CDR2 YFSETQ. The CDR3 runs to 16 residues. V gave up 0 bases and J gave up 1 base; unmatched junction bases: 7.